This record covers a single T cell receptor (beta chain). The target antigen is unknown. The sample comes from a study of OX40 agonist ivuxolimab in advanced cancers. Across the study: Ivuxolimab was delivered to patients intravenously every 2 weeks at doses spanning 0.01 to 10 mg/kg. Among those treated, three patients had partial responses, one with hepatocellular carcinoma and two with cutaneous melanoma.

J gave up 4 bases and V 4 bases, and 7 bases lay outside the gene matches. The CDR3 has 14 residues. Germline loops: CDR1 SGHDT, CDR2 YYEEEE. Data came from immunoSEQ multiplex PCR; TCRdb stores just in-frame clones and leaves some out. The sample holds some 38,000 clones, approximately 90% seen once. General study findings and limits: Patients who responded partially at 0.1-3.0 mg/kg showed clonal expansion ranking among the lowest.

Autoimmune disease history or systemic immunosuppression was exclusionary. The sequencing used CD4+ or CD8+ T cells sorted from blood, collected in a trial of the OX40 agonist ivuxolimab. The chain employs TRBV5-6 and TRBJ1-1; 7 bases line up with TRBD1. The sequence was obtained from an adult with an advanced solid tumor such as melanoma, head and neck, liver or kidney cancer. The CDR3 is CASSNDRVVTEAFF. For the CDR3, the DNA is TGTGCCAGCAGCAATGACAGGGTGGTCACTGAAGCTTTCTTT.